This passage covers 12 T cell receptor beta chains from one sample sequenced in a study of T cells in Graves' hyperthyroidism and ophthalmopathy (dated by TCRdb to the late 2010s). Library creation used multiplex PCR. TCRdb shows the sequencer as Illumina HiSeq 2000. The TCR beta CDR3 regions were amplified from the RNA transcripts. For the first round of RT-PCR on the TCR CDR3, the HTBI primer set was used together with the Qiagen OneStep RT-PCR kit. The public reads were reprocessed in TCRdb via fastp at Q25 and MiXCR, keeping in-frame beta chains. For every CDR3 protein sequence, its rows merge into one entry that carries the most common genes and DNA. The sample includes some 560,000 distinct CDR3 sequences, with around 15% observed a single time. The ten largest clones represent 14% of the sample. Sequenced: blood. These receptors were collected from a woman aged 40 to 49 with Graves' hyperthyroidism.

This clonotype was seen a handful of times. The V call is TRBV30, the J call TRBJ2-3; 10 positions agree with TRBD2. CDR1 GTSNPN and CDR2 SVGIG come from the germline V gene (reference sequence). The CDR3 covers 14 residues. With 2 bases clipped from V and 6 bases from J, the junction kept 5 bases outside the gene matches. The CDR3 DNA is TGTGCCTGGAGTCGGCTAGCGGGAGCGGATACGCAGTATTTT. Residues: CAWSRLAGADTQYF.

The V call is TRBV20-1, the J call TRBJ1-5; D uncertain. Germline V gene sequence: CDR1 DFQATT, CDR2 SNEGSKA (reference sequence). The CDR3 runs to 14 residues. V was cut by 5 bases and J by 0 bases, with 11 bases left in between. CDR3 in amino acids: CSAADQYSNQPQHF. Written as DNA, the CDR3 is TGCAGTGCTGCCGATCAGTATAGCAATCAGCCCCAGCATTTT.

In its sample, this clonotype was seen many times. One end of the junction varies from germline; a read error may be responsible. The chain employs TRBV5-1 and TRBJ2-1, with 11 bases fitting TRBD2. The length of the CDR3 is 15 residues. Per germline, CDR1 SGHRS and CDR2 YFSETQ. Here the CDR3 reads CASRPGLADYNEQFF. CDR3 bases: TGTGCCAGCAGACCGGGACTAGCGGATTACAATGAGCAGTTCTTC. Full variable domain (rest looked up from reference TRBV5-1 and TRBJ2-1): KAGVTQTPRYLIKTRGQQVTLSCSPISGHRSVSWYQQTPGQGLQFLFEYFSETQRNKGNFPGRFSGRQFSNSRSEMNVSTLELGDSALYLCASRPGLADYNEQFFGPGTRLTVL.

The chain uses TRBV25-1 and TRBJ2-1, with a tentative D call TRBD1 (5 bases). The CDR3 covers 13 residues. The germline gives CDR1 MGHDK, CDR2 SYGVNS. The V end lost 4 bases, the J end lost 7 bases, and 11 bases lay between the germline ends. The CDR3 DNA is TGTGCCAGCAGTGCCGTGACAGATAATGAGCAGTTCTTC. Translation gives CASSAVTDNEQFF.

In its sample, this clonotype was seen a few times. A read error may produce the germline difference seen at one junction end. V usage is TRBV24-1 and J usage is TRBJ2-2, with D possibly matching TRBD2 (7 bases). In germline, CDR1 is KGHDR, CDR2 SFDVKD. The CDR3 runs to 11 residues. CDR3 bases: TGTGCCACCAGTGAGAGGGGGGGGCTGTTTTTT. Translation gives CATSERGGLFF.

The V gene is TRBV4-1, the J gene TRBJ2-7; 7 bases are shared with TRBD2. The germline V gene has CDR1 MGHRA and CDR2 YSYEKL. The CDR3 is 15 amino acids. V lost 2 bases to trimming and J lost 2 bases; unmatched junction nucleotides: 6. The CDR3 coding sequence is TGCGCCAGCAGCCAAAAGAACGGGGGGACCTACGAGCAGTACTTC. Its translation is CASSQKNGGTYEQYF.

This clonotype was picked up many times. The gene calls are TRBV2 and TRBJ2-4, with 7 bases fitting TRBD1. Germline values: CDR1 SNHLY, CDR2 FYNNEI. The CDR3 covers 13 residues. V dropped 7 bases and J dropped 6; count of bases not matched to a gene: 6. CDR3 coding DNA: TGTGCCAGCAACGACAGGGTCGGAAACATTCAGTACTTC. Protein: CASNDRVGNIQYF.

A note on this clonotype: A much larger clone sits a single nucleotide away, making a read error possible. The genes are TRBV7-2 and TRBJ2-7; TRBD2 matches at 8 bases. Unmatched junction bases numbered 7, after V lost 5 bases and J lost 4 bases. The CDR3 consists of 14 residues. The germline V gene encodes CDR1 SGHTA and CDR2 FQGNSA. The CDR3, as DNA: TGTGCCAGCAGCATGGGACTAGTGGTATACGAGCAGTACTTC. The encoded protein is CASSMGLVVYEQYF.

This clonotype was picked up many times. The V and J genes are TRBV6-1 and TRBJ2-7, with 7 positions matching TRBD2. V lost 2 bases to trimming and J lost 3 bases; unmatched junction nucleotides: 7. The CDR3 covers 15 residues. The germline gives CDR1 MNHNS, CDR2 SASEGT. The CDR3 region has the DNA TGTGCCAGCAGTGAACGCGGGAGTGCAATCTACGAGCAGTACTTC. Encoded protein: CASSERGSAIYEQYF.

This CDR3 reads CASIHRQSYTEAFF. The CDR3, as DNA: TGTGCCAGCATTCACAGACAGTCCTACACTGAAGCTTTCTTT. The chain links TRBV28 to TRBJ1-1, with a weak D call TRBD1 (5 bases). CDR1 and CDR2 (germline): MDHEN, SYDVKM. Trimming removed 7 bases at V and 3 bases at J, with 15 bases between. The CDR3 contains 14 residues.

This clonotype was seen repeatedly, ten times or more. The chain couples TRBV29-1 to TRBJ1-1; D possibly corresponds to TRBD1 (5 bases). CDR1 is SQVTM, CDR2 ANQGSEA, per germline. V lost 4 bases and J lost 6, with 15 bases in between. The CDR3 has 13 amino acids. CDR3 DNA: TGCAGCGTTGGTACAGGTACGAGCGCTGAAGCTTTCTTT. Translation gives CSVGTGTSAEAFF.

This clonotype has just a few counts. The chain has TRBV9 and TRBJ2-1, with D uncertain. V was trimmed by 0 bases and J by 0 bases, leaving 10 bases between them. Germline CDR1 is SGDLS and CDR2 is YYNGEE. The CDR3 sequence is 16 residues long. The CDR3 loop reads CASSVVGASSYNEQFF. The CDR3 nucleotides are TGTGCCAGCAGCGTAGTAGGCGCGAGCTCCTACAATGAGCAGTTCTTC.